This T cell receptor beta chain was retrieved from a study of T cells in localized non-small cell lung cancer. Study outcomes and limitations: Since sequencing was restricted to only one region of the tumor, intratumor heterogeneity remains a possibility.

CDR1 and CDR2 from the germline V gene are LGHNT and FRNRAP. There are 12 residues in the CDR3. Judged by abundance, this clone is medium-sized. The target antigen is unknown. The protocol was immunoSEQ multiplex PCR, while the TCRdb copy is restricted to in-frame clones and leaves out a portion. Counted here are 4,000 to 5,500 clones, 32% occurring once; the ten biggest clones make up 12%. The sample here was lung tumor tissue, taken before any cancer treatment. The sequence was collected from a male donor aged 60 or over with stage III lung adenocarcinoma. V gene TRBV12-5 combines with J gene TRBJ1-5; D is possibly TRBD1 (5 bases). CDR3 DNA: TGTGCCAGCGGCCGACAGAATCAGCCCCAGCATTTT. This codes for CASGRQNQPQHF.